The source of this TCR beta chain is a study of OX40 agonist ivuxolimab in advanced cancers. Context from the whole study: Ivuxolimab, which targeted the costimulatory receptor OX40 (CD134), was an agonistic, fully human IgG2 monoclonal antibody. Intravenous ivuxolimab was administered to patients every 2 weeks at six dose levels: 0.01, 0.1, 0.3, 1.5, 3 and 10 mg/kg. Among the approximately 54 dose-escalation patients, around 19 had hepatocellular carcinoma, around 15 melanoma, 9 renal cell carcinoma and 9 head and neck cancer. A male proportion of around 81% and a mean age of 60 years, ranging from roughly 23 to 85, were recorded for the dose-escalation cohort. Prior anti-PD-1, anti-PD-L1 or anti-CTLA-4 therapy was permitted, and checkpoint inhibitors had been received by roughly two fifths of dose-escalation patients. Partial responses were achieved by three dose-escalation patients, of whom one had hepatocellular carcinoma and two had cutaneous melanoma. Peripheral TCRbeta sequencing aimed to test whether ivuxolimab altered TCR sequence diversity and caused clonal T-cell expansion. The paper reports the monotherapy dose-escalation portion (N of about 56 patients) of the phase I ivuxolimab trial. The paper as a whole reports these results and caveats: In the 0.1-3.0 mg/kg groups, partial responders were among the patients with the lowest normalized peripheral clonal expansion, particularly in CD8+ T cells. Low levels of normalized T-cell clonal expansion were also seen in some nonresponding patients. After ivuxolimab, expanded clones were on average more numerous among CD8+ T cells than among CD4+ T cells. At doses of 0.1 to 3.0 mg/kg, clonal expansion of both CD4+ and CD8+ blood T cells was observed from baseline to week 6. The antigen specificity of the peripheral T cells that underwent clonal expansion was not determined.

Trimming at the junction amounts to 1 base on V and 5 bases on J, and the germline ends lie 15 bases apart. The CDR3 spans 16 residues, from the cysteine through the phenylalanine. CDR3 DNA is the only sequence kept; it has 48 bases, read in frame from the first base. The germline V gene provides CDR1 SGHRS and CDR2 YFSETQ. Genomic DNA was isolated from the sorted cells so that the TCRbeta CDR3 region could be sequenced. The immunoSEQ Assay was used for sequencing of TCRbeta CDR3 regions. Imported from immuneACCESS, the table was reduced by TCRdb to in-frame sequences with V and J called. These copies leave out some clones; in studies compared against another copy, an unresolved V gene accounts for under half, and the cause of the remainder is not known. The sample contains tens of thousands of clones, roughly 77% of them found a single time. The leading ten clones occupy roughly 1.2% of the sample.

The trial excluded patients who had a history of autoimmune disease or were on systemic immunosuppression. In every dose cohort, peripheral blood was drawn for TCR sequencing at baseline, cycle 4 day 1, and cycle 7 day 1. Samples were obtained from an open-label, multicenter, first-in-human phase I dose-escalation trial of ivuxolimab. Adults with locally advanced or metastatic melanoma, renal cell carcinoma, hepatocellular carcinoma or head and neck squamous cell carcinoma were enrolled in the trial. CD4+ and CD8+ T cells were sorted separately from peripheral blood before TCR sequencing. The table lists this clone with a few counts. Its recognized antigen is unknown. Base quality data are lacking; no much larger clone is found one base away.

This specimen was CD4+ or CD8+ T cells sorted from blood, taken in a trial of the OX40 agonist ivuxolimab. The rearranged chain carries TRBV5-1 and TRBJ2-2; matching of 6 bases hints at TRBD1 as the D gene. This TCR came from an adult with an advanced solid tumor such as melanoma, head and neck, liver or kidney cancer. The CDR3 corresponds to CASSLSLQGGTGELFF. The DNA sequence follows: TGCGCCAGCAGCTTGAGTTTACAGGGTGGGACCGGGGAGCTGTTTTTT.